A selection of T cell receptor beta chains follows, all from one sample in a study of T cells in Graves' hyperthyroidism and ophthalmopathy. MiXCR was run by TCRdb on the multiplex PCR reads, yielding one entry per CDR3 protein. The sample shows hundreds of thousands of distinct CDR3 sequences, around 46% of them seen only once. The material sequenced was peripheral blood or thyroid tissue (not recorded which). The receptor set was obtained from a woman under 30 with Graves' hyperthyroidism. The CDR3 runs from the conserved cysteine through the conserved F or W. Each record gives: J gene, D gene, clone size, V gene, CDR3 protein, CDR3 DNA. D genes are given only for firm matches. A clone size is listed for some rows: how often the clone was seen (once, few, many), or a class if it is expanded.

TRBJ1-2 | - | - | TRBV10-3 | CAISEVGNYGYTF | TGTGCCATCAGTGAGGTGGGAAACTATGGCTACACCTTC
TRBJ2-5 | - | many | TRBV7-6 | CASSPVSVETQYF | TGTGCCAGCAGCCCAGTGAGCGTAGAGACCCAGTACTTC
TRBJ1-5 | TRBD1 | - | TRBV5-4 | CATRQGLDSQPQHF | TGTGCCACCCGACAGGGTCTTGACTCTCAGCCCCAGCATTTT
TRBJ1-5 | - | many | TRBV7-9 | CASSFGGPQPQHF | TGTGCCAGCAGTTTTGGGGGGCCTCAGCCCCAGCATTTT
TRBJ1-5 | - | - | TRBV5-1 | CASSPPGGPQHF | TGCGCCAGCAGCCCCCCGGGAGGGCCCCAGCATTTT
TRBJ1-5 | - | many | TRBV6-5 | CASSYYYNQPQHF | TGTGCCAGCAGTTACTACTACAATCAGCCCCAGCATTTT
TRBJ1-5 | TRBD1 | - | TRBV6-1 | CASWTGGDQPQHF | TGTGCCAGCTGGACAGGGGGAGACCAGCCCCAGCATTTT
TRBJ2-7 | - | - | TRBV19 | CASSSRGLGYEQYF | TGTGCCAGTAGTTCCCGTGGCCTGGGCTACGAGCAGTACTTC
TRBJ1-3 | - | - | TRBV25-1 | CASSEFATIYF | TGTGCCAGCAGTGAATTTGCGACCATATATTTT
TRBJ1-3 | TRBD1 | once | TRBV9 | CASSVAGGDTIYF | TGTGCCAGCAGCGTAGCAGGGGGCGACACCATATATTTT
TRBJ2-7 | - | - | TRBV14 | CASSPPHGTDSYEQYF | TGTGCCAGCAGCCCGCCCCACGGGACTGACTCCTACGAGCAGTACTTC
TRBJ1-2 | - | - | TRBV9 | CASSRTDGYGYTF | TGTGCCAGCAGCCGGACGGACGGCTATGGCTACACCTTC
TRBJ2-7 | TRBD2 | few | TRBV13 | CASRPSGRGYEQYF | TGTGCCAGCAGACCCAGCGGGAGGGGATACGAGCAGTACTTC
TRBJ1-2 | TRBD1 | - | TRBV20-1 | CSATPRGQTYGYTF | TGCAGTGCTACCCCAAGGGGACAGACCTATGGCTACACCTTC
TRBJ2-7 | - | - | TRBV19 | CASNPRGGGYEQYF | TGTGCCAGTAACCCGCGGGGAGGGGGCTACGAGCAGTACTTC
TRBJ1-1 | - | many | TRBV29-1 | CSVRLGMNTEAFF | TGCAGCGTGAGACTGGGAATGAACACTGAAGCTTTCTTT
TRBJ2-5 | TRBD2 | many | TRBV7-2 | CASSPDLAGEETQYF | TGTGCCAGCAGCCCGGATCTAGCGGGGGAAGAGACCCAGTACTTC
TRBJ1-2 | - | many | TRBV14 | CASSPLGVGYTF | TGTGCCAGCAGCCCGCTGGGGGTTGGCTACACCTTC
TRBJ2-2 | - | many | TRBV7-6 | CASSLEGELFF | TGTGCCAGCAGCTTAGAAGGGGAGCTGTTTTTT
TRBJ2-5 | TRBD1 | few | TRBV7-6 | CASSSWTGGYETQYF | TGTGCCAGCAGTTCCTGGACAGGGGGGTACGAGACCCAGTACTTC
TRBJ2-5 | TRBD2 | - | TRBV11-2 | CASSKGSGMEAQYF | TGTGCCAGCAGCAAAGGTAGCGGGATGGAGGCCCAGTACTTC
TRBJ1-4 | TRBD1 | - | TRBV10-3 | CAISGYRGELFF | TGTGCCATCAGTGGGTACAGGGGGGAACTGTTTTTT
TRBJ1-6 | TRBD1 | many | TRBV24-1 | CATSDPTTGDSSPLHF | TGTGCCACCAGTGATCCTACTACAGGGGACAGTTCACCCCTCCACTTT
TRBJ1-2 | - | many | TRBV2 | CASSLPKVRYGYTF | TGTGCCAGCAGTCTCCCTAAGGTTAGGTATGGCTACACCTTC
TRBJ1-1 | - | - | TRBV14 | CASSSSGRPFF | TGTGCCAGCAGCTCTAGCGGGCGTCCTTTCTTT